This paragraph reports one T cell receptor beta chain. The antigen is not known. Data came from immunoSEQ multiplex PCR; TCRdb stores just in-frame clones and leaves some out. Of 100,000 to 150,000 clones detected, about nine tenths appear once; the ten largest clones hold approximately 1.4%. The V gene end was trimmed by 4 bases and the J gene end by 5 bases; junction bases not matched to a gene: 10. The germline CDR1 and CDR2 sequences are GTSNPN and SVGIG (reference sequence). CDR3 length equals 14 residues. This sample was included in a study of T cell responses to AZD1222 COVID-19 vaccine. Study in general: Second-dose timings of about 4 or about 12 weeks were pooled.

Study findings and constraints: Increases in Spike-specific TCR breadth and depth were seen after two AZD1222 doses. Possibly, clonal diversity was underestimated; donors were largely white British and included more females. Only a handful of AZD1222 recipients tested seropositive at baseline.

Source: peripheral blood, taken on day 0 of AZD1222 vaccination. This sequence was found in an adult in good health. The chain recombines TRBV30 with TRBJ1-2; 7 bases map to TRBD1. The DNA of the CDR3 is TGTGCCTGGACCTCAGTACAGGGGAAATATGGCTACACCTTC. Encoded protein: CAWTSVQGKYGYTF. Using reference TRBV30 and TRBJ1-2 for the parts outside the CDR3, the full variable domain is SQTIHQWPATLVQPVGSPLSLECTVEGTSNPNLYWYRQAAGRGLQLLFYSVGIGQISSEVPQNLSASRPQDRQFILSSKKLLLSDSGFYLCAWTSVQGKYGYTFGSGTRLTVV.